This TCR beta chain was identified during a study of T cells in Graves' hyperthyroidism and ophthalmopathy. Study details: Specimen type is peripheral blood, collected at initial diagnosis prior to any treatment. Study-level results: Most expanded thyroid clonotypes above 0.001 also appeared in blood.

The CDR3 regions of TCR beta were amplified from RNA transcripts. When the TCR CDR3 underwent first-round RT-PCR, the HTBI primer set was used. TCRdb re-analysed the multiplex PCR reads in MiXCR, keeping a single row per CDR3 protein. The repertoire holds 300,000 to 400,000 distinct CDR3 sequences, with roughly 21% as singletons. Germline V gene sequence: CDR1 MGHRA, CDR2 YSYEKL. The ends lost 4 bases at V and 4 bases at J; junction bases unmatched: 10. This CDR3 is built from 15 residues. Patients were excluded because of uncontrolled infection, other autoimmune disease, pregnancy or lactation. Each 10 ml fresh peripheral blood draw supplied the PBMCs. This clonotype was recorded at least ten times. Its target is unknown.

Material for sequencing was blood. V usage is TRBV4-1 and J usage is TRBJ2-7, with 7 bases lining up with TRBD1. The sequence derives from a woman aged 45-65 years with Graves' hyperthyroidism. For the CDR3, the DNA is TGCGCCAGCAGCCCTACTGAGGGGGCGTCGTACGAGCAGTACTTC. It translates to CASSPTEGASYEQYF.